Listed below are T cell receptor beta chains from one sample, sequenced in a study of cytomegalovirus exposure and HLA in healthy donors. Repertoires were generated with immunoSEQ multiplex PCR, while TCRdb's copy carries only in-frame clones and drops some. The table lists some 170,000 clones, about four fifths of them singletons, with approximately 4.5% in the top ten. Sequenced material: PBMCs. These receptors all stem from a man aged 25-45 years in good health and CMV-seronegative. Both conserved end residues are part of each CDR3. The order of the fields is clone size, V gene, D gene, CDR3 length, J gene, CDR3 protein, CDR3 DNA. A D gene is named only where the DNA matches it firmly. Clone size, where shown, is once, few, many, or a class for clones that have expanded.

size: .; V: TRBV9; D: TRBD2; length: 16; J: TRBJ2-5; CDR3: CASSALAGGPLETQYF; DNA: TGTGCCAGCAGCGCCTTAGCGGGGGGGCCGTTGGAGACCCAGTACTTC
size: .; V: TRBV10-2; D: .; length: 13; J: TRBJ2-7; CDR3: CASSPARDYEQYF; DNA: TGCGCCAGCAGTCCCGCCCGGGACTACGAGCAGTACTTC
size: .; V: TRBV9; D: .; length: 13; J: TRBJ1-1; CDR3: CASSVGHGTEAFF; DNA: TGTGCCAGCAGCGTAGGTCACGGCACTGAAGCTTTCTTT
size: .; V: TRBV7-3; D: TRBD1; length: 13; J: TRBJ1-2; CDR3: CASSPQGMGGYTF; DNA: TGTGCCAGCAGCCCACAGGGGATGGGGGGCTACACCTTC
size: .; V: TRBV19; D: .; length: 16; J: TRBJ2-2; CDR3: CASKTISKGNTGELFF; DNA: TGTGCCAGTAAGACTATTAGTAAGGGAAACACCGGGGAGCTGTTTTTT
size: .; V: TRBV27; D: .; length: 13; J: TRBJ1-5; CDR3: CASSFQEGQPQHF; DNA: TGTGCCAGCAGTTTCCAGGAGGGTCAGCCCCAGCATTTT
size: .; V: TRBV28; D: TRBD2; length: 15; J: TRBJ2-3; CDR3: CASRTRGGSTDTQYF; DNA: TGTGCCAGCAGAACCCGGGGGGGTAGCACAGATACGCAGTATTTT
size: .; V: TRBV7-7; D: TRBD2; length: 17; J: TRBJ2-1; CDR3: CASSCRASGAPSNEQFF; DNA: TGTGCCAGCAGCTGCCGAGCTAGCGGAGCCCCCTCCAATGAGCAGTTCTTC
size: once; V: TRBV7-9; D: .; length: 12; J: TRBJ1-2; CDR3: CASRSGNYGYTF; DNA: TGTGCCAGCAGGTCCGGGAACTATGGCTACACCTTC
size: .; V: TRBV21-1; D: .; length: 11; J: TRBJ2-1; CDR3: CASSKAGVRFF; DNA: TGTGCCAGCAGCAAAGCGGGAGTAAGGTTCTTC
size: .; V: TRBV10-3; D: .; length: 16; J: TRBJ2-5; CDR3: CAISQVTGGVQETQYF; DNA: TGTGCCATCAGTCAAGTAACAGGGGGGGTTCAAGAGACCCAGTACTTC